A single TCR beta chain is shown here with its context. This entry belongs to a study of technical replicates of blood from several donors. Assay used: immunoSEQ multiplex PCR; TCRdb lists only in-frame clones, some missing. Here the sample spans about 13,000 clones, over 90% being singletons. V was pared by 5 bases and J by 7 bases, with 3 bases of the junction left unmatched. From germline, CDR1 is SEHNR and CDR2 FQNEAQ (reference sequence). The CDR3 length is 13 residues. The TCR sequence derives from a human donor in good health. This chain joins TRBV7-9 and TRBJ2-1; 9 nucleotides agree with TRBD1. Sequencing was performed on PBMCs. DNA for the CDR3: TGTGCCAGCAGCCCTGGGACAGGGAATGAGCAGTTCTTC. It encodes CASSPGTGNEQFF. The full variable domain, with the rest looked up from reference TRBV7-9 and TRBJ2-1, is DTGVSQNPRHKITKRGQNVTFRCDPISEHNRLYWYRQTLGQGPEFLTYFQNEAQLEKSRLLSDRFSAERPKGSFSTLEIQRTEQGDSAMYLCASSPGTGNEQFFGPGTRLTVL.